The 9 T cell receptor beta chains given below trace back to one sample, sequenced in a study of Graves' ophthalmopathy and Graves' hyperthyroidism. The authors amplified TCR beta CDR3 regions from RNA transcripts. The authors performed first-round RT-PCR with HTBI primers and then a second-round multiplex PCR. TCRdb reprocessed the multiplex PCR reads with MiXCR, giving one entry per CDR3 protein. This repertoire shows roughly 1.1 million distinct CDR3 sequences, less than 45% found once; its top ten account for around 10%. Sample: peripheral blood or thyroid tissue (not recorded which). The receptors were gathered from an adult man with Graves' hyperthyroidism.

V usage is TRBV14 and J usage is TRBJ1-1; D gene ambiguous. This CDR3 spans 13 amino acids. Trimming cost V 1 base and J 3 bases, with 6 bases left between them. The germline V gene encodes CDR1 SGHDN and CDR2 FVKESK. In nucleotides, the CDR3 is TGTGCCAGCAGCCAAGTGGGCGACACTGAAGCTTTCTTT. Translating it yields CASSQVGDTEAFF.

V is TRBV5-6 and J is TRBJ2-7; no reliable D call. The CDR3 consists of 15 residues. V was shortened by 2 bases and J by 2 bases, with 14 bases between the two germline ends. In germline, CDR1 is SGHDT, CDR2 YYEEEE. The CDR3 is CASSLPADGTYEQYF. In DNA, the CDR3 is TGTGCCAGCAGCTTACCGGCAGACGGTACCTACGAGCAGTACTTC.

The chain employs TRBV10-3 and TRBJ1-4, with unresolved D. This CDR3 has 14 residues. Trimming shortened V by 4 bases and J by 0 bases, and 6 bases separated the two germline ends. Germline CDR1 reads ENHRY; CDR2 reads SYGVKD. The CDR3 DNA sequence: TGTGCCATCAGTGCGGGGTCAACTAATGAAAAACTGTTTTTT. Protein product: CAISAGSTNEKLFF.

This clonotype came up a few times. The V call is TRBV14, the J call TRBJ1-4; 7 bases are a match to TRBD1. The CDR3 extends over 14 amino acids. The trim removed 4 bases at V and 5 bases at J, leaving 4 bases unmatched. Germline V lookup: CDR1 SGHDN, CDR2 FVKESK. The CDR3 is CASSRTGLNEKLFF. The CDR3 DNA is TGTGCCAGCAGCCGGACAGGCCTCAATGAAAAACTGTTTTTT.

This clonotype was counted at least ten times. Compared with germline, one end of the junction differs, possibly owing to a read error. The V gene is TRBV12-3 or TRBV12-4, the J gene TRBJ2-2; D unresolved. This CDR3 comprises 12 residues. DNA for the CDR3: TGCGCCAGCAGTCGGTCGGGCGGGGAGCTGTTTTTT. It specifies CASSRSGGELFF.

A single count supports this clonotype. J is TRBJ2-5 and V is TRBV7-6; 10 bases map to TRBD2. The V gene's germline CDR1 is SGHVS and CDR2 FNYEAQ. The CDR3 length is 17 residues. The ends lost 5 bases at V and 1 base at J; junction bases unmatched: 10. For the CDR3, the DNA is TGTGCCAGCAGCCCTCTACTAGCGGGACACCGCCAAGAGACCCAGTACTTC. It specifies CASSPLLAGHRQETQYF.

The chain has TRBV12-3 or TRBV12-4 and TRBJ2-7; D call uncertain. The V and J ends lost 3 bases and 6 bases respectively, with 9 bases between them. The CDR3 runs to 12 residues. The CDR3 region has the DNA TGTGCCAGCAGTTTTGTGTCGGGCGAGCAGTACTTC. Protein sequence: CASSFVSGEQYF.

This clonotype came up a few times. The chain has TRBV29-1 and TRBJ2-7; maybe TRBD2 (6 bases). This CDR3 is built from 10 residues. V lost 7 bases to trimming and J lost 2 bases, with 6 bases between them. In germline, CDR1 is SQVTM, CDR2 ANQGSEA. The CDR3 loop is CSGGAYEQYF. DNA for the CDR3: TGCAGCGGCGGGGCCTACGAGCAGTACTTC.

A word on this clonotype: In this CDR3 the conserved last residue, phenylalanine or tryptophan, is missing, so a read error is likely. The chain is built from TRBV15 and TRBJ2-5; D is undetermined. The CDR3 loop spans 15 amino acids. Between the trimmed V and J ends, which lost 0 bases and 2 bases, there was a span of 10 bases. CDR1 is LNHNV and CDR2 is YYDKDF in the germline V gene (reference sequence). This CDR3 is CATSRDKQIQETQYL. In DNA form, the CDR3 reads TGTGCCACCAGCAGAGATAAACAGATTCAAGAGACCCAGTACCTC.